This entry lists 10 T cell receptor beta chains sequenced from one sample in a study of blood T cell repertoires in COVID-19. Method: immunoSEQ multiplex PCR; TCRdb's copy keeps in-frame clones and lacks some. The sample carries 45,000 to 55,000 clones, about 90% recorded once. The sample comprised peripheral blood. The receptor source for this set is a human donor in a cohort sampled during active COVID-19.

The chain recombines TRBV30 with TRBJ2-5; 9 bases line up with TRBD2. Germline V lookup: CDR1 GTSNPN, CDR2 SVGIG (reference sequence). V lost 2 bases, J lost 4 bases, and 8 bases stayed unmatched. The CDR3 runs 15 residues. The CDR3 reads CAWSFSGRGGETQYF. CDR3 nucleotides: TGTGCCTGGAGTTTTAGCGGGAGAGGGGGAGAGACCCAGTACTTC. The whole variable domain, filled in from reference TRBV30 and TRBJ2-5, reads SQTIHQWPATLVQPVGSPLSLECTVEGTSNPNLYWYRQAAGRGLQLLFYSVGIGQISSEVPQNLSASRPQDRQFILSSKKLLLSDSGFYLCAWSFSGRGGETQYFGPGTRLLVL.

The V gene is TRBV7-9, the J gene TRBJ2-2; 9 nucleotides align to TRBD1. With V trimmed by 5 bases and J by 5 bases, 9 bases remained unmatched. The V gene's germline CDR1 is SEHNR and CDR2 FQNEAQ (reference sequence). This CDR3 comprises 16 residues. DNA of the CDR3: TGTGCCAGCAGCCCCACCGGGACAGGGTTGACCGGGGAGCTGTTTTTT. Protein sequence: CASSPTGTGLTGELFF.

V usage is TRBV6-5 and J usage is TRBJ1-2; TRBD1 agrees at 7 bases. With V trimmed by 6 bases and J by 1 base, 8 bases remained unmatched. CDR1 and CDR2 from the germline V gene are MNHEY and SVGAGI. This CDR3 contains 15 residues. CDR3 amino acids: CASRVGQNFNYGYTF. The CDR3, as DNA: TGTGCCAGCAGGGTGGGACAGAACTTTAACTATGGCTACACCTTC.

This chain connects TRBV14 to TRBJ2-7, with D uncertain. This CDR3 is 12 amino acids long. V lost 1 base and J lost 6, with 7 bases in between. Germline V gene sequence: CDR1 SGHDN, CDR2 FVKESK. The CDR3 DNA reads as TGTGCCAGCAGCCAAGGACTCGGCGAGCAGTACTTC. Its translation: CASSQGLGEQYF.

The V call is TRBV5-6, the J call TRBJ1-3, with D perhaps matching TRBD1 (5 bases). The CDR3 runs to 15 residues. Germline lookup yields CDR1 SGHDT and CDR2 YYEEEE. V was cut by 10 bases and J by 2 bases, with 19 bases left in between. CDR3 in DNA: TGTGCCTTCGCCAAAGGGGCCGCCCCTGGAAACACCATATATTTT. This sequence encodes CAFAKGAAPGNTIYF.

The chain couples TRBV27 to TRBJ2-5; weak D call: TRBD1 (6 bases). There are 15 residues in the CDR3. Trimming left V 1 base short and J 4 bases short, with 13 bases between. CDR1 and CDR2 (germline): MNHEY, SMNVEV (reference sequence). The CDR3 DNA reads TGTGCCAGCAGTTTATTTTCAGGGGAAATAGAGACCCAGTACTTC. Translation: CASSLFSGEIETQYF.

This rearrangement joins TRBV7-8 to TRBJ2-7; TRBD2 aligns across 12 bases. The germline V gene encodes CDR1 SGHVS and CDR2 FQNEAQ. The CDR3 length is 16 residues. With 6 bases clipped from V and 0 bases from J, the junction kept 6 bases outside the gene matches. The CDR3 coding sequence is TGTGCCAGCAGTCGGACTAGCGGGACCCCCTCCTACGAGCAGTACTTC. Amino acid sequence: CASSRTSGTPSYEQYF.

The chain couples TRBV5-1 to TRBJ2-7; 8 nucleotides line up with TRBD2. V was pared by 0 bases and J by 4 bases, with 6 bases of the junction left unmatched. This CDR3 region has 15 residues. The germline gives CDR1 SGHRS, CDR2 YFSETQ. The chain's CDR3 is CASSLALEREYEQYF. The CDR3 DNA reads as TGCGCCAGCAGCTTGGCCTTGGAGCGGGAGTACGAGCAGTACTTC.

The chain links TRBV19 to TRBJ2-3; D ambiguous. This CDR3 region has 15 residues. Trimming removed 6 bases from V and 1 base from J, with 14 bases in between. CDR1 and CDR2 from the germline V gene are LNHDA and SQIVND (reference sequence). The CDR3 sequence: CASSPQVSGTDTQYF. CDR3 in DNA: TGTGCCAGTAGCCCTCAAGTGTCAGGCACAGATACGCAGTATTTT.

The genes are TRBV5-6 and TRBJ2-1; D might be TRBD2 (5 bases). CDR3 length equals 15 residues. Germline V CDR1 and CDR2: SGHDT, YYEEEE. Trimming stripped 3 bases from V and 0 bases from J, with 10 bases between. The CDR3 nucleotides read TGTGCCAGCAGCTCTGGACTGAGCTCCTACAATGAGCAGTTCTTC. Translated, it gives CASSSGLSSYNEQFF. Variable domain in full (rest from reference TRBV5-6 and TRBJ2-1): DAGVTQSPTHLIKTRGQQVTLRCSPKSGHDTVSWYQQALGQGPQFIFQYYEEEERQRGNFPDRFSGHQFPNYSSELNVNALLLGDSALYLCASSSGLSSYNEQFFGPGTRLTVL.